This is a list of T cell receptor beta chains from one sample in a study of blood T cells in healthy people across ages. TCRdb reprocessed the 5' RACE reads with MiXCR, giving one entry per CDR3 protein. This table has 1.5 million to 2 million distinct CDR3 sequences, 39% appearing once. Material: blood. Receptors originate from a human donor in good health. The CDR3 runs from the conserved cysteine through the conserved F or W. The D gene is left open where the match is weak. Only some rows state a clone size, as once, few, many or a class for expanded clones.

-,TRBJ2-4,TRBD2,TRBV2,TGTGCCAGCAGGGAGAGACTAGCGGGAGCCAAAAACATTCAGTACTTC,CASRERLAGAKNIQYF
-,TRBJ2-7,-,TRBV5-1,TGCGCCAGCAGCTTGGCCGAGGGACTGGGCGAGCAGTACTTC,CASSLAEGLGEQYF
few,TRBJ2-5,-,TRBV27,TGTGCCAGCAGTAACCCTCCAGGGGAGACCCAGTACTTC,CASSNPPGETQYF
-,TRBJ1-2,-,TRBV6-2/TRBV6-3,TGTGCCAGCAGGGCGACTAGTAGCTATGGCTACACCTTC,CASRATSSYGYTF
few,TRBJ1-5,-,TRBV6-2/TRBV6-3,TGTGCCAGCACACGGGGGGGGCAATCAGCCCCAGCATTGCAGCATTTT,CASTRGGQSAPALQHF
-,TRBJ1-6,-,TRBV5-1,TGCGCCAGCAGCTTGGACATGGTAGATTCACCCCTCCACTTT,CASSLDMVDSPLHF
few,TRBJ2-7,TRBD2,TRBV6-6,TGTGCCAGCAGTTACTCCCCGGGGGGACCTCCCTACGAGCAGTACTTC,CASSYSPGGPPYEQYF
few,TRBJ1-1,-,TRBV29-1,TGCAGCGCCCCAGTCCCAGTCCTTGGAGCTTTCTTT,CSAPVPVLGAFF
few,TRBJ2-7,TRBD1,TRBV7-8,TGTGCCAGCAGCTTTGCGGCGATCGGACAGGTTAGGTACGAGCAGTACTTC,CASSFAAIGQVRYEQYF
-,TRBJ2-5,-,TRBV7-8,TGTGCCAGCAGCTTGCGTGTAAGGCAGACCCAGTACTTC,CASSLRVRQTQYF
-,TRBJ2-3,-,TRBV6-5,TGTGCCAGCAGTTACGAGGGGGATATACCCTTCGCCACAGATACGCAGTATTTT,CASSYEGDIPFATDTQYF
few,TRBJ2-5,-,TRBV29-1,TGCAGCGTTGAAGGTGGGGCCGCCCCCCAAGAGACCCAGTACTTC,CSVEGGAAPQETQYF
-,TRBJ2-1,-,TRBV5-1,TGCGCCAGCAGCTCGAGCAAAGTACACAGGTCAACAACCTACAATGAGCAGTTCTTC,CASSSSKVHRSTTYNEQFF
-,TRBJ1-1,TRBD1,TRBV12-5,TGTGCTAGTGGTTGGACCGGGACAGTGAACACTGAAGCTTTCTTT,CASGWTGTVNTEAFF
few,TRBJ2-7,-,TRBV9,TGTGCCAGCAGCGCCGACCTTTACGAGCAGTACTTC,CASSADLYEQYF
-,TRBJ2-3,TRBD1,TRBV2,TGTGCCAGCAGTGATGGACAGGGTGGAGATACGCAGTATTTT,CASSDGQGGDTQYF
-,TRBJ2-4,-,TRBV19,TGTGCCAGTAATGCGGGGTCGTTTGGAAACATTCAGTACTTC,CASNAGSFGNIQYF
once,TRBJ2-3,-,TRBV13,TGTGCCAGCAGCTTAGCGGGGCCCCTCGGAGATACGCAGTATTTT,CASSLAGPLGDTQYF
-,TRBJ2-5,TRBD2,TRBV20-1,TGCAGTCCCAGGGGACTAGCGGGGGGCAGTCAAGAGACCCAGTACTTC,CSPRGLAGGSQETQYF
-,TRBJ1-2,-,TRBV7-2,TGTGCCAGCAGCCCGTGGACAGCCTATGGCTACACCTTC,CASSPWTAYGYTF
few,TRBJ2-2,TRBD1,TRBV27,TGTGCCAGCAGCACCCATCACCCGGACAGGGCGACCGGGGAGCTGTTTTTT,CASSTHHPDRATGELFF
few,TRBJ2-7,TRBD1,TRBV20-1,TGCAGTGCTTCTCCCCAGTCCGGGACAGACTACGAGCAGTACTTC,CSASPQSGTDYEQYF